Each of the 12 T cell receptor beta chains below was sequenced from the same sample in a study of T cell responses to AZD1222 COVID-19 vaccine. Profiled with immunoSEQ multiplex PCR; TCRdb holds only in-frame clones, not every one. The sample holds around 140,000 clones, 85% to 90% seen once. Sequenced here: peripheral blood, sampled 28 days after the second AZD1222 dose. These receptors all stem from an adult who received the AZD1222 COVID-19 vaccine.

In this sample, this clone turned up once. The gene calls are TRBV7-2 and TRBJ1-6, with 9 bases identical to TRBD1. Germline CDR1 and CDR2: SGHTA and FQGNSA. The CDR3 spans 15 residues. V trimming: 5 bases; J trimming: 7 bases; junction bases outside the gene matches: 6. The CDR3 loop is CASSLGTGRNSPLHF. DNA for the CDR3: TGTGCCAGCAGCCTCGGGACAGGGCGAAATTCACCCCTCCACTTT.

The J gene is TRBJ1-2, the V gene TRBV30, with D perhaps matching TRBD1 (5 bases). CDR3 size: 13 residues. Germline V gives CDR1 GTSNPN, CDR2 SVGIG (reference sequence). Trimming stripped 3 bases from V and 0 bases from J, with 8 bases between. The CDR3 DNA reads TGTGCCTGGAGCGACAGATCTAACTATGGCTACACCTTC. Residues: CAWSDRSNYGYTF.

The CDR3 sequence is CASSPRGAGPGNTIYF. DNA of the CDR3: TGCGCCAGCAGCCCAAGGGGGGCAGGCCCGGGAAACACCATATATTTT. This chain joins TRBV5-1 and TRBJ1-3, with D perhaps TRBD1 (6 bases). V was cut by 4 bases and J by 4 bases, with 18 bases left in between. There are 16 residues in the CDR3. Germline CDR1 SGHRS, CDR2 YFSETQ.

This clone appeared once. The CDR3 protein is CASWGGLSTDTQYF. The CDR3 nucleotides are TGTGCAAGTTGGGGAGGCCTTAGCACAGATACGCAGTATTTT. This chain uses TRBV19 with TRBJ2-3; TRBD2 might be the D (6 bases). The CDR3 runs to 14 residues. Per germline, CDR1 LNHDA and CDR2 SQIVND (reference sequence).

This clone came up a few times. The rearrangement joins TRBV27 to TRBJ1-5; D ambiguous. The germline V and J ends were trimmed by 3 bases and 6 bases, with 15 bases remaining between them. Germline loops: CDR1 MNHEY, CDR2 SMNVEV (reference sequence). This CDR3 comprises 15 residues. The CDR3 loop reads CASSFNGVAGQPQHF. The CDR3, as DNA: TGTGCCAGCAGTTTCAATGGGGTGGCGGGTCAGCCCCAGCATTTT.

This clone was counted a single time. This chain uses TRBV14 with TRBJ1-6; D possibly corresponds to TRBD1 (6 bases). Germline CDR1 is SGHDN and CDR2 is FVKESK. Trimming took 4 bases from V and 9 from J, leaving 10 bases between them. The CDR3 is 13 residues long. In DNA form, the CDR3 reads TGTGCCAGCAGCCCGGGGGCGCGTTCACCCCTCCACTTT. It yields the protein CASSPGARSPLHF.

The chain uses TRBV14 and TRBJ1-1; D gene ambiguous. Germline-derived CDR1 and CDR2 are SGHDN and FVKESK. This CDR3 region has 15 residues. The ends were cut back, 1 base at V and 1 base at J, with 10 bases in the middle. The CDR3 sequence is CASSQVPPENTEAFF. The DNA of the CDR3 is TGTGCCAGCAGCCAAGTTCCTCCTGAGAACACTGAAGCTTTCTTT.

CDR3 sequence reads: CASSLTSGRDEQYF. CDR3 coding DNA: TGCGCCAGCAGCCTCACTAGCGGGAGAGACGAGCAGTACTTC. This chain links TRBV4-1 with TRBJ2-7; 11 bases map to TRBD2. Germline V CDR1 and CDR2: MGHRA, YSYEKL. The CDR3 totals 14 residues. The J segment lost 5 bases and the V segment lost 4 bases, leaving 4 bases of the junction unmatched.

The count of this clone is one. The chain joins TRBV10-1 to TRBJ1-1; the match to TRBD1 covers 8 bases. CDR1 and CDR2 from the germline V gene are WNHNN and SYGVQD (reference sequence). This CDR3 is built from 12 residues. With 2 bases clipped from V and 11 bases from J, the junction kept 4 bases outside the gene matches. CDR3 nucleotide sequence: TGCGCCAGCAGTGAGGGGACAGGACTGGCTTTCTTT. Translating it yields CASSEGTGLAFF.

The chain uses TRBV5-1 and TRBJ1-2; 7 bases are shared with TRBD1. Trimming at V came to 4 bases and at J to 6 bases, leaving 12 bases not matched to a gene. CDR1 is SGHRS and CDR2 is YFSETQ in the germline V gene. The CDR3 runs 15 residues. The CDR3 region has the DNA TGCGCCAGCAGCACCGGGACAGCCCATTTGGATGGCTACACCTTC. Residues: CASSTGTAHLDGYTF.

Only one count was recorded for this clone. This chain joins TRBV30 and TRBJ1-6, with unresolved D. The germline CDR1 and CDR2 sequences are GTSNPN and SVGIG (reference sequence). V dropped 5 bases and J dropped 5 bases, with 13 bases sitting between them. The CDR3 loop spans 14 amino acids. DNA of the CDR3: TGTGCCTGGGCGCCCAAGTCCCATAATTCACCCCTCCACTTT. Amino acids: CAWAPKSHNSPLHF. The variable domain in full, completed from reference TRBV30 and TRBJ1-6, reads SQTIHQWPATLVQPVGSPLSLECTVEGTSNPNLYWYRQAAGRGLQLLFYSVGIGQISSEVPQNLSASRPQDRQFILSSKKLLLSDSGFYLCAWAPKSHNSPLHFGNGTRLTVT.

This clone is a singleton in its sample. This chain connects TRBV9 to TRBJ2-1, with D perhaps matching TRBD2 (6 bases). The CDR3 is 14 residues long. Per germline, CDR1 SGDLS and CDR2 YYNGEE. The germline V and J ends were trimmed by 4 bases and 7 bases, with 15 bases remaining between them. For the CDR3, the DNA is TGTGCCAGCAGCCCCCCACTAGCCCCTAATGAGCAGTTCTTC. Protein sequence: CASSPPLAPNEQFF. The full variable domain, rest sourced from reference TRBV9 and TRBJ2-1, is DSGVTQTPKHLITATGQRVTLRCSPRSGDLSVYWYQQSLDQGLQFLIQYYNGEERAKGNILERFSAQQFPDLHSELNLSSLELGDSALYFCASSPPLAPNEQFFGPGTRLTVL.